This paragraph reports one T cell receptor (beta chain). Its antigen is still unknown. The entry originates in a study of cytomegalovirus exposure and HLA in healthy donors. Study-wide background: The same platform was used for the 100 to 150 validation repertoires as for the roughly 730 first-cohort repertoires, as reported in a later analysis.

The CDR3 runs 16 residues. J was trimmed by 0 bases and V by 6 bases; bases with no gene match: 3. Per germline, CDR1 SNHLY and CDR2 FYNNEI. Study-wide results and caveats: According to the study, 180 or so TCR beta chains were cytomegalovirus-associated. A later analysis found first-cohort TCR clusters tended to co-occur in the 90 to 150 validation repertoires.

This table comes from immunoSEQ multiplex PCR, and its TCRdb copy is limited to in-frame clones, with some not included. The sample has 150,000 to 200,000 clones, approximately 78% seen once. The chain carries TRBV2 and TRBJ2-3; 13 positions match TRBD2. The sample taken for sequencing was PBMCs. This TCR derives from a woman in her 30s in good health and CMV-seronegative. The CDR3 here is CASRGLAGSSTDTQYF. CDR3 nucleotide sequence: TGTGCCAGCAGGGGACTAGCGGGATCTAGCACAGATACGCAGTATTTT.